The 7 T cell receptor beta chains below come from one sample, sequenced in a study of post-analysis software for immune sequencing data. Study results and caveats: Patients used five TRBV segments, including TRBV5-6, TRBV5-1 and TRBV20-1, more often than controls.

Sequencing libraries made from TCR beta cDNA carried unique molecular identifiers. TCRdb called the PCR reads again in MiXCR, with one record for every CDR3 protein. Of around 700,000 distinct CDR3 sequences in the sample, more than 50% were seen once. These receptors lack a known antigen. The source material was blood. These receptors were taken from a girl between 2 and 10 years old with multiple sclerosis.

This clonotype occurred a few times. The chain is built from TRBV11-2 and TRBJ2-5, with D perhaps matching TRBD2 (7 bases). V dropped 5 bases and J dropped 5 bases, with 18 bases sitting between them. This CDR3 region has 15 residues. Germline loops: CDR1 SGHAT, CDR2 FQNNGV. CDR3 in amino acids: CASSPHGGAGETQYF. The CDR3 DNA reads as TGTGCCAGCAGCCCCCATGGGGGGGCTGGGGAGACCCAGTACTTC.

This sequence joins TRBV2 and TRBJ2-7; 8 bases line up with TRBD2. This CDR3 has 16 amino acids. After removal of 5 bases from V and 1 base from J, the junction contained 10 bases not matched to a gene. Germline V gives CDR1 SNHLY, CDR2 FYNNEI. CDR3: CASSLGTSGTSYEQYF. The DNA for the CDR3 is TGTGCCAGCAGTTTAGGGACTAGTGGGACTTCCTACGAGCAGTACTTC.

This clonotype was seen more than once but under ten times. A single base separates this from a much larger clone, so it may be a read error. This chain links TRBV14 with TRBJ2-1; no clear D gene. CDR1 SGHDN and CDR2 FVKESK come from the germline V gene. The CDR3 extends over 11 amino acids. V lost 5 bases, J lost 5 bases, and 4 bases lay in between. CDR3: CASSANNEQFF. The CDR3 nucleotides read TGTGCCAGCAGCGCAAACAATGAGCAGTTCTTC.

The chain couples TRBV10-1 to TRBJ2-3; 8 nucleotides line up with TRBD2. CDR1 WNHNN and CDR2 SYGVQD come from the germline V gene (reference sequence). The CDR3 is 17 residues long. Trimming cost V 5 bases and J 5 bases; bases outside gene matches: 15. The CDR3 loop is CASSPQPGLEMEDTQYF. CDR3 DNA: TGCGCCAGCAGTCCCCAGCCGGGACTAGAAATGGAAGATACGCAGTATTTT.

The V and J genes are TRBV20-1 and TRBJ2-3; D might be TRBD1 or TRBD2, each matching 5 bases. This CDR3 is built from 13 residues. In germline, CDR1 is DFQATT, CDR2 SNEGSKA (reference sequence). With 6 bases removed from V and 5 bases from J, the gap between germline ends came to 15 bases. This CDR3 reads CSAPGTAVDTQYF. The CDR3 DNA sequence: TGCAGTGCGCCCGGGACCGCGGTAGATACGCAGTATTTT.

The chain links TRBV30 to TRBJ2-7; D may correspond to TRBD1 or TRBD2 (5 bases each). CDR1 GTSNPN and CDR2 SVGIG come from the germline V gene (reference sequence). Trimming stripped 5 bases from V and 0 bases from J, with 14 bases between. The CDR3 consists of 14 residues. CDR3 amino acids: CAWDRGGSSYEQYF. The CDR3 DNA follows: TGTGCCTGGGACCGGGGCGGTAGCTCCTACGAGCAGTACTTC.

V gene TRBV24-1 combines with J gene TRBJ2-1, with TRBD1 matching 7 bases. The CDR3 spans 16 residues. Germline loops: CDR1 KGHDR, CDR2 SFDVKD. V lost 4 bases and J lost 7; bases outside the gene matches: 12. CDR3 sequence reads: CATSDHDREQWNEQFF. CDR3 in DNA: TGTGCCACCAGTGACCATGACAGGGAGCAATGGAATGAGCAGTTCTTC.